Here is one T cell receptor (beta chain) with its context. Its antigen is unknown. The CDR3 consists of 12 residues. V lost 10 bases and J 8 bases, leaving 17 bases between the germline ends. This entry is derived from a study of T cells after yellow fever vaccination. General study findings and limits: Primary-vaccination clones mostly resurfaced post-booster (about 95% CD4, roughly 87% CD8). A secondary response was less intense yet reached its peak sooner, at day 5 versus 15.

5'RACE template switching generated TCR cDNA, adding a universal primer site and UMIs. TCRdb itself ran the 5' RACE reads through MiXCR, one entry per CDR3 protein. This table has some 550,000 distinct CDR3 sequences, 15% to 20% appearing once. The receptor was derived from a man aged 25-40 years who received the YFV17D yellow fever vaccine. Source: PBMCs, taken 15 days after the yellow fever booster vaccination. V usage is TRBV23-1 and J usage is TRBJ2-5; D is perhaps TRBD1 or TRBD2 (7 bases each). TRBV23-1 is an ORF; its function is uncertain. CDR3 in amino acids: CATADREGTQYF. The CDR3, as DNA: TGCGCCACCGCCGACAGGGAGGGAACCCAGTACTTC.